This TCR beta chain was sequenced during a study of blood T cell repertoires in COVID-19. The Seattle site enrolled patients during active infection and followed them longitudinally. With 2 bases removed from V and 4 bases from J, the gap between germline ends came to 15 bases. Germline V lookup: CDR1 MNHEY, CDR2 SMNVEV (reference sequence). CDR3 length: 16 residues. The table came from immunoSEQ multiplex PCR; TCRdb's copy has only in-frame clones and leaves some out. The repertoire holds approximately 300,000 clones, with 90% as singletons. The chain recombines TRBV27 with TRBJ1-3; a weak D match, TRBD1 (6 bases). The clonotype originates from a woman aged 40 to 55 with COVID-19, enrolled during active disease. What was sequenced was peripheral blood. CDR3 region: CASSLGPPGAGNTIYF. CDR3 bases: TGTGCCAGCAGTTTAGGCCCGCCAGGGGCCGGAAACACCATATATTTT.